This TCR beta chain was sequenced for a study of shared clonotypes between healthy human individuals. The overall study: Three CD4 naive, three CD4 memory, two CD8 naive and one CD8 memory plate were used per donor.

Profiling relied on immunoSEQ multiplex PCR, and the TCRdb table lists in-frame clones only, not all of them. The table records around 2,000,000 clones, around 93% of them present only once. Findings of the study overall: Clonotypes shared by all four donors outscored non-shared clonotypes in generation probability.

Comment on this clone: The antigen remains undetermined.

CD45RO-negative, CCR7-selected cells formed the naive CD8 fraction, which excluded terminally differentiated effector memory CD45RA+ cells. Per the germline V gene, CDR1 is LNHNV and CDR2 is YYDKDF (reference sequence). Losses at the gene ends were 9 bases for V and 0 bases for J; bases not matched to a gene: 9. This CDR3 spans 15 amino acids. The clonotype originates from a man between 18 and 35 years old in good health. Some clones in this sample may be carry-over from other donors' samples. The sample comprised naive CD8+ T cells from PBMCs. This chain connects TRBV15 to TRBJ1-1, with 8 bases identical to TRBD1. As DNA, the CDR3 is TGTGCCACTACACTCTGGACAGGGATGAACACTGAAGCTTTCTTT. Residues: CATTLWTGMNTEAFF. The full variable domain, with the rest looked up from reference TRBV15 and TRBJ1-1, is DAMVIQNPRYQVTQFGKPVTLSCSQTLNHNVMYWYQQKSSQAPKLLFHYYDKDFNNEADTPDNFQSRRPNTSFCFLDIRSPGLGDTAMYLCATTLWTGMNTEAFFGQGTRLTVV.